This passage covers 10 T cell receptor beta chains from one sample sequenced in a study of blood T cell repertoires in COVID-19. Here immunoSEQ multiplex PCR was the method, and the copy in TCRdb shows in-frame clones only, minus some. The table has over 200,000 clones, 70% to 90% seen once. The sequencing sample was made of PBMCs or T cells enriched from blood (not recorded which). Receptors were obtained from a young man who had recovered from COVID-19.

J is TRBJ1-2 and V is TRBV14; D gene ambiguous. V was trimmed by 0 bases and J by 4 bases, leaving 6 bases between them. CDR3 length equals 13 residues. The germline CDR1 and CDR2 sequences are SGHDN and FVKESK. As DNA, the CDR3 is TGTGCCAGCAGCCAAGATAGAAGCTATGGCTACACCTTC. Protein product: CASSQDRSYGYTF. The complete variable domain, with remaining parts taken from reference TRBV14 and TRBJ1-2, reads EAGVTQFPSHSVIEKGQTVTLRCDPISGHDNLYWYRRVMGKEIKFLLHFVKESKQDESGMPNNRFLAERTGGTYSTLKVQPAELEDSGVYFCASSQDRSYGYTFGSGTRLTVV.

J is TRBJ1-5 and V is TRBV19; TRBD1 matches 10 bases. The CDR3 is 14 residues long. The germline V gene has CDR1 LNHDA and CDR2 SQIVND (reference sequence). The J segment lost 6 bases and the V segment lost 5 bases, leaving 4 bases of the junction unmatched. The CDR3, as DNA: TGTGCCAGTAGTCCAGACAGGGGGCGTCAGCCCCAGCATTTT. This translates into CASSPDRGRQPQHF. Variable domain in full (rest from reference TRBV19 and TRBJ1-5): DGGITQSPKYLFRKEGQNVTLSCEQNLNHDAMYWYRQDPGQGLRLIYYSQIVNDFQKGDIAEGYSVSREKKESFPLTVTSAQKNPTAFYLCASSPDRGRQPQHFGDGTRLSIL.

This CDR3 is CASSESTGGAQTQYF. CDR3 in DNA: TGCGCCAGCAGTGAGTCAACAGGGGGTGCGCAGACCCAGTACTTC. J is TRBJ2-5 and V is TRBV10-1; 8 nucleotides line up with TRBD1. The germline CDR1 and CDR2 sequences are WNHNN and SYGVQD (reference sequence). J gave up 6 bases and V 0 bases, and 6 bases lay outside the gene matches. The CDR3 runs 15 residues.

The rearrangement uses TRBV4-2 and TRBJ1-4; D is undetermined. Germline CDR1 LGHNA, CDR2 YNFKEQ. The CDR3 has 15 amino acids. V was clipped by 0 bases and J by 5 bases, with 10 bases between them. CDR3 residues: CASSQETRSNEKLFF. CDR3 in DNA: TGTGCCAGCAGCCAAGAAACGAGGTCCAATGAAAAACTGTTTTTT.

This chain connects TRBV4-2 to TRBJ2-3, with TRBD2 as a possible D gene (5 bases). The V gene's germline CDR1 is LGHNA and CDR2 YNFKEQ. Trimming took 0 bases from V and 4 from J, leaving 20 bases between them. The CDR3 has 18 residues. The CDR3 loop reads CASSQDLFARPGADTQYF. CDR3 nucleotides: TGTGCCAGCAGCCAAGATCTTTTCGCACGGCCCGGGGCAGATACGCAGTATTTT.

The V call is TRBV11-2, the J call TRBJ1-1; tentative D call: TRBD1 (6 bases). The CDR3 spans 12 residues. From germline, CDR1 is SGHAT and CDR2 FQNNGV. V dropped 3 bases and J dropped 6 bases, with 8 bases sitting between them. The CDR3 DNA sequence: TGTGCCAGCAGCTTGGACAGATCTGAAGCTTTCTTT. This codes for CASSLDRSEAFF.

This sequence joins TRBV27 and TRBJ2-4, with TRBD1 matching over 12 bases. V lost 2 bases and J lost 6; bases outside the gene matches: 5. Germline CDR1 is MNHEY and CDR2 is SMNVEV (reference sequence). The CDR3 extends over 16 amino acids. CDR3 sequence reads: CASSLEGTGGGNIQYF. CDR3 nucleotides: TGTGCCAGCAGTTTAGAGGGGACAGGGGGCGGAAACATTCAGTACTTC.

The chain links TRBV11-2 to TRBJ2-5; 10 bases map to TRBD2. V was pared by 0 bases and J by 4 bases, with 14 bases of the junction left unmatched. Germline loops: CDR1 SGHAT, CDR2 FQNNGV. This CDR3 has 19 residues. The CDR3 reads CASSLDIFRNSGGRETQYF. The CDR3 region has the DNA TGTGCCAGCAGCTTAGATATTTTTAGAAATAGCGGGGGGCGAGAGACCCAGTACTTC.

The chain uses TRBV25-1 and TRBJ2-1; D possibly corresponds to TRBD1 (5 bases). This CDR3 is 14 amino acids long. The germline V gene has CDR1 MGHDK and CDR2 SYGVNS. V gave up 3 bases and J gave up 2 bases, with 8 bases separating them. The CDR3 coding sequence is TGTGCCAGCAGTGAGGGGCCAACCTACAATGAGCAGTTCTTC. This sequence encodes CASSEGPTYNEQFF.

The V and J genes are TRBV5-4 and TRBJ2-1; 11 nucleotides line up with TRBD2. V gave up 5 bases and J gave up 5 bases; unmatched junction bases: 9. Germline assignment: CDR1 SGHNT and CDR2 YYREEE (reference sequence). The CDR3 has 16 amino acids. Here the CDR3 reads CASRRGTSGSHNEQFF. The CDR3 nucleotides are TGTGCCAGCAGACGCGGGACTAGCGGTAGTCACAATGAGCAGTTCTTC.